This TCR beta chain is drawn from a study of T cell clusters in autoimmune cytopenias. Frequency places this clonotype as medium-sized. In germline, CDR1 is MNHEY, CDR2 SVGEGT. The CDR3 sequence is 14 residues long. Each sample's input was roughly 250 ng genomic DNA, approximately 37,500 genome equivalents. One tube held mixed TRB-A and TRB-B primer pools for touch-down PCR. No DNA is given; TCRdb re-called the multiplex PCR reads and lists each CDR3 protein once. This sample's table has about 6,100 distinct CDR3 sequences. These data were also reused for a study on T cell repertoires in aging, cancer and after chemotherapy.

V usage is TRBV6-2 or TRBV6-3 and J usage is TRBJ2-4; the TCRdb call, TRBD1, lacks DNA for checking. This clonotype was sampled from a human donor in good health. Sequencing input: peripheral blood. CDR3 loop: CASSRSGPGDIQYF.